This TCR beta chain was documented in a study of early T cells in non-severe SARS-CoV-2 infection. About the study: Unsorted whole blood bulk RNA was sequenced, with unpaired chains.

Tagging with unique molecular identifiers was applied to individual cDNA molecules. TCRdb re-called the 5' RACE reads with MiXCR, one entry per CDR3 protein. The sample lists 55,000 to 65,000 distinct CDR3 sequences, around 9% occurring once. Germline V CDR1 and CDR2: SGDLS, YYNGEE. The CDR3 is made up of 17 amino acids. J lost 7 bases, V lost 4 bases, and 13 bases had no gene match. Remarks on this clonotype: Its antigen is not known.

Whole-study results and caveats: In VDJdb matching, anti-spike CD8 responses were favored while private and CD4 specificities went missing.

The source is an adult who was a healthcare worker with PCR-confirmed SARS-CoV-2 infection or an uninfected control (not recorded which). The chain joins TRBV9 to TRBJ1-6; 8 nucleotides align to TRBD1. Sequenced material: whole blood. CDR3 nucleotides: TGTGCCAGCAGCTCCCTGGCAGGGGGCCTGGGGAATTCACCCCTCCACTTT. It is translated as CASSSLAGGLGNSPLHF.